Reported below is one TCR beta chain. The antigen this receptor binds is unknown. Base qualities are missing; no much larger clone stands one base away. The data originate from a study of cytomegalovirus exposure and HLA in healthy donors (dated by TCRdb to the late 2010s). Concerning the study at large: A later analysis indicated that the 120 or so validation repertoires were generated on the platform also employed for the 650 to 850 repertoires of the first cohort. The study aimed to test whether signatures of past pathogen exposure could be identified by cataloging public T cell receptors. Along with the approximately 650-subject first cohort, a separate validation cohort of over a hundred different subjects was used. To predict cytomegalovirus infection status, the study combined high-throughput TCR immunosequencing, statistical association of individual TCRs with disease status, and machine learning. What the authors observed across the whole study: Cytomegalovirus status was reported to be diagnosed by the classifier with high specificity and sensitivity in both the original and validation cohorts. In vitro tests confirmed that three of the cytomegalovirus-associated TCR beta chains recognize cytomegalovirus antigens. The authors suggested that the approach could potentially be extended to other disease states and immunological phenotypes. While some public TCRs were present in many individuals, most TCR sequences turned up only very rarely across donors. Subsequent analysis determined that TCRs grouped into clusters in the first cohort also showed a tendency toward co-occurrence across the 90 to 150 validation repertoires, and roughly 94% of cluster scores exceeded 0. The validation cohort had no HLA typing available for a later analysis, so co-occurrence within that cohort was assessed over all 130 or so repertoires. In the study, around 150 TCR beta chains were listed as associated with cytomegalovirus.

The donors belonged to the validation cohort of about 120 subjects, which was separate from the approximately 660-subject first cohort. The library came from the immunoSEQ multiplex PCR assay. On the authors' methods: A statistical classification framework was built for diagnosing cytomegalovirus status from the catalog of TCR beta chain sequences. What TCRdb holds here is the immuneACCESS table cut down to in-frame rearrangements. Part of the clones is not present; checked against another copy, under half of the missing clones reflect an unresolved V gene, and the others are unexplained. V and J calls and clone size are as listed in that table; D and trimming were resolved from the DNA. This sample is represented by over 150,000 clones; roughly nine tenths of them were singletons. Roughly 3% of the sample goes to the ten largest clones. CDR1 SGHTA and CDR2 FQGTGA are derived from the germline V gene. The CDR3 measures 15 amino acids from cysteine to phenylalanine. The read is trimmed to its CDR3 DNA, 45 bases read in frame from base 1. V and J lose 5 bases and 1 base, and a span of 14 bases separates them.

The sequence is built from TRBV7-3 and TRBJ1-1; TRBD1 could be the D gene, as 5 bases match. The receptor was derived from a woman aged 18-29 years in good health and CMV-seropositive. Sequences were obtained from PBMCs. The CDR3 sequence is CASSPSTGQNTEAFF. The DNA is TGTGCCAGCAGCCCATCTACTGGACAGAACACTGAAGCTTTCTTT.